This TCR beta chain originates from a study of cytomegalovirus exposure and HLA in healthy donors. The germline V gene encodes CDR1 MNHEY and CDR2 SVGAGI. The CDR3 loop spans 13 amino acids. V lost 0 bases and J 6 bases, leaving 9 bases between the germline ends. The PCR ran on 60 Vbeta and 13 Jbeta primers. Produced via immunoSEQ multiplex PCR; TCRdb's table is partial and in-frame only. The sample shows approximately 77,000 clones, and approximately 4.2% sits with its ten largest clones. This chain connects TRBV6-5 to TRBJ2-7; D unresolved. The sequenced material came from PBMCs. This receptor was obtained from a man younger than 45 in good health and CMV-seronegative. CDR3 DNA: TGTGCCAGCAGTTACTCGCGGTCTCTCGAGCAGTACTTC. It codes for CASSYSRSLEQYF.